This is a list of T cell receptor beta chains from one sample in a study of control samples from healthy donors and cancer patients. TCRdb keeps only in-frame clones here, not all; method: immunoSEQ multiplex PCR. Of approximately 100,000 clones in the sample, approximately 78% were seen once. Sample: blood. The receptors here all came from a man in his sixties in good health. Each CDR3 is given with its conserved first and last residue. Fields, in order: J gene, clone size, D gene, V gene, CDR3 DNA, CDR3 protein. A D gene is named only where the DNA matches it firmly. Clone sizes are given selectively: once, few, many, or a class where the clone is expanded.

J: TRBJ2-3
size: .
D: .
V: TRBV6-1
DNA: TGTGCCAGCAGTGAAGAGTGGGGTAGCACAGATACGCAGTATTTT
CDR3: CASSEEWGSTDTQYF

J: TRBJ2-5
size: .
D: .
V: TRBV24-1
DNA: TGTGCCACCAGTGATTGGACAAATGAAGAGACCCAGTACTTC
CDR3: CATSDWTNEETQYF

J: TRBJ2-3
size: .
D: .
V: TRBV15
DNA: TGTGCCACCAGCAGAGGACAGACACTCATCACAGATACGCAGTATTTT
CDR3: CATSRGQTLITDTQYF

J: TRBJ2-3
size: few
D: .
V: TRBV6-6
DNA: TGTGCCAGCAGTTACTCGGAAACAGATACGCAGTATTTT
CDR3: CASSYSETDTQYF

J: TRBJ1-5
size: .
D: .
V: TRBV19
DNA: TGTGCCAGTAGTCTCGGGAGAACAGGGACCAATCAGCCCCAGCATTTT
CDR3: CASSLGRTGTNQPQHF

J: TRBJ2-7
size: .
D: TRBD2
V: TRBV2
DNA: TGTGCCAGCATGTCCGGACTAGCGGGGGACGAGCAGTACTTC
CDR3: CASMSGLAGDEQYF

J: TRBJ2-2
size: .
D: .
V: TRBV6-4
DNA: TGTGCCAGCGAGAGGGAAGAGGGCACCGGGGAGCTGTTTTTT
CDR3: CASEREEGTGELFF

J: TRBJ2-5
size: .
D: TRBD2
V: TRBV24-1
DNA: TGTGCCACCAGTCTTAGCGGGAGCCACGGGACCCAGTACTTC
CDR3: CATSLSGSHGTQYF

J: TRBJ2-2
size: .
D: TRBD1
V: TRBV11-3
DNA: TGTGCCAGCAGCTTAGACAGGGGGCGCGGGTCAGGGGAGCTGTTTTTT
CDR3: CASSLDRGRGSGELFF

J: TRBJ2-2
size: .
D: TRBD2
V: TRBV28
DNA: TGTGCCAGCAGTTTATGGGGACTAGCGGGAGGCACCGGGGAGCTGTTTTTT
CDR3: CASSLWGLAGGTGELFF

J: TRBJ1-1
size: .
D: .
V: TRBV19
DNA: TGTGCCAGTAGTATTCACAGAATGAACACTGAAGCTTTCTTT
CDR3: CASSIHRMNTEAFF

J: TRBJ2-1
size: .
D: TRBD1
V: TRBV24-1
DNA: TGTGCCACCAGAGACAGGGGCTCCTACAATGAGCAGTTCTTC
CDR3: CATRDRGSYNEQFF

J: TRBJ2-3
size: .
D: TRBD2
V: TRBV6-4
DNA: TGTGCCAGCAGTGAGCGGGAGACAGATACGCAGTATTTT
CDR3: CASSERETDTQYF

J: TRBJ1-6
size: .
D: .
V: TRBV7-9
DNA: TGTGCCAGCGGGTCCTATAATTCACCCCTCCACTTT
CDR3: CASGSYNSPLHF

J: TRBJ2-3
size: .
D: .
V: TRBV12-3/TRBV12-4
DNA: TGTGCCAGTAAAATGGGCACAGATACGCAGTATTTT
CDR3: CASKMGTDTQYF

J: TRBJ2-1
size: .
D: .
V: TRBV7-3
DNA: TGTGCCAGCAGCTTCCTTGGTAGCGGAAGGTACAATGAGCAGTTCTTC
CDR3: CASSFLGSGRYNEQFF

J: TRBJ1-6
size: .
D: TRBD1
V: TRBV28
DNA: TGTGCCAGCAGTCCTGACAGGGAGCATTCACCCCTCCACTTT
CDR3: CASSPDREHSPLHF

J: TRBJ1-2
size: .
D: TRBD1
V: TRBV7-6
DNA: TGTGCCAGCAGGCCCGGATTCGTCAGGGGGGTCTATGGCTACACCTTC
CDR3: CASRPGFVRGVYGYTF

J: TRBJ2-7
size: .
D: .
V: TRBV6-5
DNA: TGTGCCAGCAGGGTTGGACAAGGCTACGAGCAGTACTTC
CDR3: CASRVGQGYEQYF

J: TRBJ2-6
size: .
D: .
V: TRBV6-5
DNA: TGTGCCAGCAGTCGTCAGGGAACTGGGGCCAACGTCCTGACTTTC
CDR3: CASSRQGTGANVLTF

J: TRBJ1-1
size: few
D: .
V: TRBV27
DNA: TGTGCCAGCAGTTCCTCATTCTCGGACTTATGGCCTGAAGCTTTCTTT
CDR3: CASSSSFSDLWPEAFF

J: TRBJ2-5
size: .
D: .
V: TRBV6-6
DNA: TGTGCCAGCAGTTACTCGAGGGACATGGGGACCCAGTACTTC
CDR3: CASSYSRDMGTQYF

J: TRBJ2-3
size: .
D: .
V: TRBV11-2
DNA: TGTGCCAGCAGCTCCGGGACACCTTGGCAGTATTTT
CDR3: CASSSGTPWQYF

J: TRBJ2-5
size: .
D: .
V: TRBV11-2
DNA: TGTGCCAGCAGCGGACGGACAGTCCAAGAGACCCAGTACTTC
CDR3: CASSGRTVQETQYF

J: TRBJ2-4
size: few
D: TRBD1
V: TRBV29-1
DNA: TGCAGCGCCCGGACAGGAGTCGACATTCAGTACTTC
CDR3: CSARTGVDIQYF

J: TRBJ2-1
size: .
D: .
V: TRBV4-2
DNA: TGTGCCAGCAGCCAAGGGGGGGGCGATGAGCAGTTCTTC
CDR3: CASSQGGGDEQFF

J: TRBJ2-7
size: few
D: TRBD2
V: TRBV16
DNA: TGTGCCAGCAGCCAAGTCCGCGGCGGGGGGTACGAGCAGTACTTC
CDR3: CASSQVRGGGYEQYF

J: TRBJ2-1
size: .
D: .
V: TRBV19
DNA: TGTGCCAGTAGTCCCGCAGCCTCTCCAGCTCCAACCTACAATGAGCAGTTCTTC
CDR3: CASSPAASPAPTYNEQFF

J: TRBJ2-5
size: .
D: .
V: TRBV3-1/TRBV3-2
DNA: TGTGCCAGCAGCCAAGGGATGGCAGGCGGAGAGACCCAGTACTTC
CDR3: CASSQGMAGGETQYF

J: TRBJ1-6
size: .
D: .
V: TRBV2
DNA: TGTGCCAGCAGTGAAGCAAGGCCAGGGAGCTCCTATAATTCACCCCTCCACTTT
CDR3: CASSEARPGSSYNSPLHF

J: TRBJ2-1
size: .
D: .
V: TRBV10-1
DNA: TGCGCCATCCCTACCGTGGGGGCTTCTTATGAGCAGTTCTTC
CDR3: CAIPTVGASYEQFF

J: TRBJ2-7
size: few
D: .
V: TRBV14
DNA: TGTGCCAGCAGCCCGACGGGGTACGAGCAGTACTTC
CDR3: CASSPTGYEQYF

J: TRBJ2-1
size: .
D: .
V: TRBV6-5
DNA: TGTGCCAGCAAGGCCCCGGACCGACCCCATGAGCAGTTCTTC
CDR3: CASKAPDRPHEQFF

J: TRBJ2-7
size: .
D: .
V: TRBV13
DNA: TGTGCCAGCAGCTTAGAGGGTGGGGACACGTACGAGCAGTACTTC
CDR3: CASSLEGGDTYEQYF

J: TRBJ1-1
size: few
D: .
V: TRBV7-9
DNA: TGTGCCAGCAGCCCTAGTGGGGGAGATGAAGCTTTCTTT
CDR3: CASSPSGGDEAFF

J: TRBJ2-7
size: .
D: .
V: TRBV5-1
DNA: TGCGCCAGCAGCTTGGAATGGGGGCCTTCCTACGAGCAGTACTTC
CDR3: CASSLEWGPSYEQYF

J: TRBJ2-1
size: .
D: .
V: TRBV19
DNA: TGTGCCAGTAGTACTGCTATCTACAATGAGCAGTTCTTC
CDR3: CASSTAIYNEQFF

J: TRBJ2-1
size: once
D: TRBD1
V: TRBV2
DNA: TGTGCCAGCAGCGCGGGACAGGGCTACAATGAGCAGTTCTTC
CDR3: CASSAGQGYNEQFF

J: TRBJ1-1
size: few
D: .
V: TRBV27
DNA: TGTGCCAGCAGTTTAAGGTTCTCGGGTGAAGCTTTCTTT
CDR3: CASSLRFSGEAFF

J: TRBJ1-2
size: .
D: TRBD1
V: TRBV30
DNA: TGTGCCGGCCTAATCCGGGACAGGGAAAGGGGCTACACCTTC
CDR3: CAGLIRDRERGYTF

J: TRBJ1-1
size: .
D: .
V: TRBV6-6
DNA: TGTGCCAGCAGTTCGGAGGGAGAGCGGGGAGCTGAAGCTTTCTTT
CDR3: CASSSEGERGAEAFF

J: TRBJ1-4
size: large
D: .
V: TRBV6-1
DNA: TGTGCCAGCAGTGAAGGTCTTGGGGGGGGGAGTGAAAAACTGTTTTTT
CDR3: CASSEGLGGGSEKLFF

J: TRBJ1-1
size: .
D: .
V: TRBV3-1/TRBV3-2
DNA: TGTGCCAGCAGCCAAGATTTTTGGGCAGTAACTGAAGCTTTCTTT
CDR3: CASSQDFWAVTEAFF

J: TRBJ1-2
size: .
D: .
V: TRBV6-5
DNA: TGTGCCAGCAGTTATTCCGGGGGGGCAAATGGCTACACCTTC
CDR3: CASSYSGGANGYTF

J: TRBJ1-2
size: .
D: .
V: TRBV4-1
DNA: TGCGCCAGCAGCCAGCCTCGGGCGGGAAACTATGGCTACACCTTC
CDR3: CASSQPRAGNYGYTF

J: TRBJ1-6
size: .
D: TRBD1
V: TRBV30
DNA: TGTGCCTGGAGAGGTGGTAATCAGGGGGATTCACCCCTCCACTTT
CDR3: CAWRGGNQGDSPLHF

J: TRBJ2-7
size: .
D: .
V: TRBV7-9
DNA: TGTGCCAGCAGCTTGGTGGATAACGAGCAGTACTTC
CDR3: CASSLVDNEQYF

J: TRBJ1-1
size: .
D: .
V: TRBV6-5
DNA: TGTGCCAGCAGTTACTCGACTAAAGATATTGAAGCTTTCTTT
CDR3: CASSYSTKDIEAFF

J: TRBJ1-5
size: .
D: .
V: TRBV28
DNA: TGTGCCAGCAGTTTTGGGGGTCAGCCCCAGCATTTT
CDR3: CASSFGGQPQHF

J: TRBJ1-2
size: .
D: .
V: TRBV11-2
DNA: TGTGCCAGCAGCTTAATCCGGGGGCGACCAGCTAACTATGGCTACACCTTC
CDR3: CASSLIRGRPANYGYTF

J: TRBJ1-1
size: .
D: .
V: TRBV5-1
DNA: TGCGCCAGCAGCTTGGGGGCCCTGGCGCGGAACACTGAAGCTTTCTTT
CDR3: CASSLGALARNTEAFF